The T cell receptor (beta chain) under discussion was sequenced for a study of control samples from healthy donors and cancer patients. Repertoires were generated with immunoSEQ multiplex PCR, while TCRdb's copy carries only in-frame clones and drops some. The sample yields more than 95,000 clones, 80% to 90% seen once. CDR1 and CDR2 (germline): SGHDN, FVKESK. The CDR3 totals 15 residues. After removal of 5 bases from V and 7 bases from J, the junction contained 6 bases not matched to a gene. This receptor was obtained from a man aged 55-75 years with lung cancer. The sample comprised PBMCs. This chain connects TRBV14 to TRBJ1-6; TRBD1 aligns across 9 bases. The CDR3 DNA reads as TGTGCCAGCAGCGAAAGACAGGGGGGCAATTCACCCCTCCACTTT. This encodes CASSERQGGNSPLHF. The full variable domain, in which reference TRBV14 and TRBJ1-6 provide the parts outside the CDR3, is EAGVTQFPSHSVIEKGQTVTLRCDPISGHDNLYWYRRVMGKEIKFLLHFVKESKQDESGMPNNRFLAERTGGTYSTLKVQPAELEDSGVYFCASSERQGGNSPLHFGNGTRLTVT.